The T cell receptor (beta chain) described here comes from a study of blood T cells in healthy people across ages (dated by TCRdb to 2013 to 2016). At the level of the whole study: In model experiments, template switching captured roughly one uniquely barcoded TCR beta cDNA molecule for every two T cells. The study analyzed two additional independent replicas of 1 million unique cDNA reads from the same blood draw for two donors, one aged 18 to 29 and one aged 80 or older. Four age groups were formed from the donors: young (average approximately 15 years), middle-aged (around 41), aged (about 62) and long-lived (82). Using deep sequencing normalized with unique cDNA molecular identifiers, the study measured how TCR beta repertoire diversity changes with age. To avoid experimental bias, donors of different ages were spread randomly across the sequencing lanes.

The donors were a few dozen Caucasian individuals from Russia, aged 6 to 90 years, who were systemically healthy. Around 10 milliliters of peripheral blood were drawn from each donor into EDTA-treated Vacutainer tubes. Ficoll-Paque density-gradient centrifugation was used to isolate PBMCs, with at least 6 million obtained per sample. Total RNA was extracted from PBMCs with Trizol reagent, with at least 6 micrograms obtained per sample. The percentages of naive CD45RAhigh/CD27high T cells were determined by flow cytometry on a PBMC aliquot from every donor. The library was generated by 5' RACE. TCRdb shows the sequencer as Illumina HiSeq 2500. A second about 6 to 11 cycle PCR used a sample-barcoded 5' primer and a J-beta primer mix. A template-switch 5' adaptor carrying 12 random nucleotides introduced a unique molecular identifier onto each TCR beta cDNA molecule. Each sample yielded at least 3 million CDR3-containing paired-end reads. First-strand cDNA synthesis was performed from all RNA using the Mint cDNA synthesis kit, with priming by a TRBC-specific oligonucleotide. Following uracil-DNA glycosylase treatment, all cDNA underwent a first 18-cycle PCR with the universal primers M1SS and BC2_uni_R. In the original analysis: For normalization, 1 million high-quality reads were randomly selected from each sample, with every read carrying a distinct molecular identifier. Instead of being binned into consensus sequences, reads with shared molecular identifiers were discarded. MiTCR, with a Q25 quality threshold and the strictest error-elimination algorithm, was used for CDR3 identification, clonotype clustering and error correction. A nonparametric unseen species model with Euler transformation was used to estimate lower-bound total TCR beta diversity. TCRdb cleaned the public reads at Q25 with fastp, built clones with MiXCR and kept in-frame beta chains. Each entry is one CDR3 protein sequence, shown with its most common DNA and genes. These V and J calls rely on TCRdb rather than the paper's analysis. Present in this sample are about 780,000 distinct CDR3 sequences, 46% of which were seen just once. About a sixth of the sample is taken by the ten largest.

With regard to this clonotype: Its specific antigen is unknown. Base qualities were left out, and no much larger clone turns up one base away.

The research as a whole found: Compared with the aged group, the long-lived group had more naive CD4+ T cells, fewer expanded clones and increased TCR diversity, a pattern suggesting age selection. Estimates of total diversity based on one million sequenced T cells were regarded as lower bounds and as underestimates. Observed TCR beta diversity per million T cells fell roughly linearly with age, and a significant reduction was already apparent by age approximately 41. Because the CMV infection status of the donors was unknown, age-related changes in expanded clonotypes may potentially have been confounded. Since profiling was done on bulk unsorted PBMCs, naive and antigen-experienced compartments could not be conclusively compared. There was a strong correlation between observed TCR beta diversity and the percentage of naive T cells measured by flow cytometry.

From V the trimming removes 5 bases and from J it removes 1 base, while the gene matches leave 8 bases of the junction unaccounted for. CDR1 and CDR2 (MNHEY, SVGAGI) derive from the germline V gene. The CDR3, cysteine through phenylalanine, is 16 amino acids long. Only CDR3 DNA remains: 48 bases, in frame from the first base. Rearrangement joined TRBV6-5 to TRBJ2-7; a stretch of 10 junction bases matches TRBD1. The sequenced sample was blood. This sequence was found in a man of 80 years or more in good health. In nucleotide form, the sequence is TGTGCCAGCAGTACAGGGGGGACAGGGGATTCCTACGAGCAGTACTTC. Its protein product is CASSTGGTGDSYEQYF.